This TCR beta chain was retrieved from a study of cytomegalovirus exposure and HLA in healthy donors. From germline, CDR1 is MGHDK and CDR2 SYGVNS. The CDR3 runs 13 residues. The ends were cut back, 4 bases at V and 2 bases at J, with 8 bases in the middle. The approximately 120-subject validation cohort, separate from the approximately 670-subject first cohort, included the donors. Sequenced by immunoSEQ multiplex PCR; TCRdb stores in-frame clones only, minus some. Of some 100,000 clones detected, about nine tenths appear once; the ten largest clones hold about 2%. The origin of this receptor is a woman aged 18-35 years in good health and CMV-seronegative. Sequenced: PBMCs. The chain has TRBV25-1 and TRBJ1-1, with D hard to call. The CDR3 here is CASSASDNTEAFF. In DNA form, the CDR3 reads TGTGCCAGCAGTGCCAGTGATAACACTGAAGCTTTCTTT.